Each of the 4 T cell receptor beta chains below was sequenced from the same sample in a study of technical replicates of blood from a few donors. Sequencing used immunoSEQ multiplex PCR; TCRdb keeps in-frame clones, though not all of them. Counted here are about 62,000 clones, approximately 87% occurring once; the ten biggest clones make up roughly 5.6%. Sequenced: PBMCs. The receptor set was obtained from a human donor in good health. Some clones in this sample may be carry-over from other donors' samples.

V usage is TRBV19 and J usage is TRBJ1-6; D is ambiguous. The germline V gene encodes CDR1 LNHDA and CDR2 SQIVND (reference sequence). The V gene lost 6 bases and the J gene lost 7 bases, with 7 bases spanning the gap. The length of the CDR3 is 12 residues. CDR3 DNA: TGTGCCAGTAGCGGTGTAAATTCACCCCTCCACTTT. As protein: CASSGVNSPLHF.

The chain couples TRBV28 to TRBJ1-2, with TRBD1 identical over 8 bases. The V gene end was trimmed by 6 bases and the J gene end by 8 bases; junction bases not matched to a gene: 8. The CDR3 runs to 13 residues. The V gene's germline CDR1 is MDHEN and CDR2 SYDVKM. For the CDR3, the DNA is TGTGCCAGCAGGGAGGGGACAGGAGACGGCTACACCTTC. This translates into CASREGTGDGYTF.

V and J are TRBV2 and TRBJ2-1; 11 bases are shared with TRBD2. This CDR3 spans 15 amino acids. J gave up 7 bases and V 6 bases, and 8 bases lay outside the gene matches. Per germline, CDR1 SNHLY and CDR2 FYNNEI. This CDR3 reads CASRREASGGNEQFF. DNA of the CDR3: TGTGCCAGCAGACGTGAGGCTAGCGGGGGGAATGAGCAGTTCTTC.

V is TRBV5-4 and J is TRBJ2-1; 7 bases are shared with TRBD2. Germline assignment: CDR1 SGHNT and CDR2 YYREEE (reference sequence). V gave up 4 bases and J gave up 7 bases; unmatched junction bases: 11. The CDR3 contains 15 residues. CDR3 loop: CASSIGPREVNEQFF. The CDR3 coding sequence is TGTGCCAGCAGCATAGGACCCCGGGAGGTGAATGAGCAGTTCTTC.